This entry concerns a single T cell receptor (beta chain). Antigen: not known. The data stem from a study of cytomegalovirus exposure and HLA in healthy donors. General study points: Being productive about 87% or about 30% of the time was typical of most TCR beta V segments in an earlier analysis.

Amplification used 60 Vbeta primers and 13 Jbeta primers. Under the authors' procedure: Later analysis identified roughly 84 million unique TCR beta chains, approximately 10 million shared. Measured with immunoSEQ multiplex PCR; TCRdb has only the in-frame clones, and not every one. From that table come the V and J calls and clone size; the DNA was used to work out D and trimming. The repertoire holds about 76,000 clones, with under 80% as singletons. The CDR3 is 16 amino acids. Between the trimmed V and J ends, which lost 0 bases and 7 bases, there was a span of 16 bases. Germline CDR1 is SEHNR and CDR2 is FQNEAQ (reference sequence).

This chain links TRBV7-9 with TRBJ2-1; possible D gene TRBD2, 7 bases. The material sequenced was PBMCs. The clonotype was recovered from a man aged 55 to 70 in good health and CMV-seropositive. CDR3 nucleotides: TGTGCCAGCAGCTTAGCGCTAAGAGGGGGGGATAATGAGCAGTTCTTC. This encodes CASSLALRGGDNEQFF.